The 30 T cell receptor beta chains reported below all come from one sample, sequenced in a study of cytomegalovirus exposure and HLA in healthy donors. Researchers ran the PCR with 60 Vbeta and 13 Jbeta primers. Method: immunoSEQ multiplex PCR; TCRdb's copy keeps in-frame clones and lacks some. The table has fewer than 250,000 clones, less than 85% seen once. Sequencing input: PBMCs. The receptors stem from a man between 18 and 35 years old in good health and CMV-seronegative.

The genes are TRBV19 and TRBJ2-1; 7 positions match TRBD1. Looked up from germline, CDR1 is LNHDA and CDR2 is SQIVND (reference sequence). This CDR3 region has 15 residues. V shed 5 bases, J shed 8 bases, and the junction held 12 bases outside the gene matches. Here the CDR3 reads CASSSYDRVGHEQFF. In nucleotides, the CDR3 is TGTGCCAGTAGTTCCTACGACAGGGTTGGTCATGAGCAGTTCTTC.

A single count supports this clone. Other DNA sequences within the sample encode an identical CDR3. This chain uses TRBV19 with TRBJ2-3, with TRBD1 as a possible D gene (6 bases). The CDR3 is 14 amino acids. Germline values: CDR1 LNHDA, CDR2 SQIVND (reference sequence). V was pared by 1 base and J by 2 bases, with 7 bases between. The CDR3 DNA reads TGTGCCAGTAGTATAGCAGGGGCCACAGATACGCAGTATTTT. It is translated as CASSIAGATDTQYF.

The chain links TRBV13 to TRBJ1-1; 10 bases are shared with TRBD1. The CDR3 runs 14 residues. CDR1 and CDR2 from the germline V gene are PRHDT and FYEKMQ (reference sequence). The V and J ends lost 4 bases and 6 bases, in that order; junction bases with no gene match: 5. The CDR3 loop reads CASSSRDRGAEAFF. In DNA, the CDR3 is TGTGCCAGCAGCTCCCGGGACAGGGGCGCTGAAGCTTTCTTT.

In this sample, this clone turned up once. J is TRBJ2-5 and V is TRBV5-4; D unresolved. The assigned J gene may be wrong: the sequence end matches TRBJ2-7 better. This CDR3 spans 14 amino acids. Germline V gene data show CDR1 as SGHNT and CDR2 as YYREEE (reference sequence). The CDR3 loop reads CASSLQANSYEQYF. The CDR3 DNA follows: TGTGCCAGCAGCTTGCAGGCGAACTCCTACGAGCAGTACTTC.

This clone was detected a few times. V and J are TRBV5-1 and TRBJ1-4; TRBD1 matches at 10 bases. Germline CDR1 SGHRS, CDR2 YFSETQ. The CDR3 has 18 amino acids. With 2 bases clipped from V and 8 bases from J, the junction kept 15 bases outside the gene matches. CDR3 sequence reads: CASSLTTFDRGRREKLFF. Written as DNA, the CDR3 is TGCGCCAGCAGCTTAACTACCTTCGACAGGGGGCGACGGGAAAAACTGTTTTTT. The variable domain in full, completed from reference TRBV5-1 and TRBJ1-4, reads KAGVTQTPRYLIKTRGQQVTLSCSPISGHRSVSWYQQTPGQGLQFLFEYFSETQRNKGNFPGRFSGRQFSNSRSEMNVSTLELGDSALYLCASSLTTFDRGRREKLFFGSGTQLSVL.

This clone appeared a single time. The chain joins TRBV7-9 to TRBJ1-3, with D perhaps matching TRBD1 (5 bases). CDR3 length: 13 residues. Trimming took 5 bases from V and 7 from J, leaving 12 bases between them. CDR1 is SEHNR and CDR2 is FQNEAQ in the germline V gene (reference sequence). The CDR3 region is CASSGRGDNTIYF. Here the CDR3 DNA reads TGTGCCAGCAGCGGGCGGGGGGACAACACCATATATTTT. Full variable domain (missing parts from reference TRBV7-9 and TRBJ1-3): DTGVSQNPRHKITKRGQNVTFRCDPISEHNRLYWYRQTLGQGPEFLTYFQNEAQLEKSRLLSDRFSAERPKGSFSTLEIQRTEQGDSAMYLCASSGRGDNTIYFGEGSWLTVV.

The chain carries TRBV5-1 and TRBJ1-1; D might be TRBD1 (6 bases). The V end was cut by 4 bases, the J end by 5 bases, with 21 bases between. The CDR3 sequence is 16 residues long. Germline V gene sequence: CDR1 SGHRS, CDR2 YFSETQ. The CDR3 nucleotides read TGCGCCAGCAGCCACCAACAGGGTGCTAGACCAACTGAAGCTTTCTTT. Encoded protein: CASSHQQGARPTEAFF. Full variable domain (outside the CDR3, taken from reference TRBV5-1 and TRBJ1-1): KAGVTQTPRYLIKTRGQQVTLSCSPISGHRSVSWYQQTPGQGLQFLFEYFSETQRNKGNFPGRFSGRQFSNSRSEMNVSTLELGDSALYLCASSHQQGARPTEAFFGQGTRLTVV.

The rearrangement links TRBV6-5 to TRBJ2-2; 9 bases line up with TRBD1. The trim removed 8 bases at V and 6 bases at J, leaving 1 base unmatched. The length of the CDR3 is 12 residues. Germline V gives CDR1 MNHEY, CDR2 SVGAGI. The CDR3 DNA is TGTGCCAGCGGACAGGGGCCCGGGGAGCTGTTTTTT. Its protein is CASGQGPGELFF.

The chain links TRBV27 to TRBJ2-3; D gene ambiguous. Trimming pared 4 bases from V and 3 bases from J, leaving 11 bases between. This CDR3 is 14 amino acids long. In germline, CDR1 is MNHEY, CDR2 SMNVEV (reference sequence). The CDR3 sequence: CASSSTPKTDTQYF. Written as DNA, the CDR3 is TGTGCCAGCAGTTCCACCCCTAAGACAGATACGCAGTATTTT.

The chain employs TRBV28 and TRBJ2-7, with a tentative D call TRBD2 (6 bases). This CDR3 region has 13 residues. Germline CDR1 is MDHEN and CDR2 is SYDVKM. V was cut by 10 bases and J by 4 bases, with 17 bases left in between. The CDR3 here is CATSTAGTYEQYF. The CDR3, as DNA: TGTGCCACCTCTACTGCGGGGACTTACGAGCAGTACTTC.

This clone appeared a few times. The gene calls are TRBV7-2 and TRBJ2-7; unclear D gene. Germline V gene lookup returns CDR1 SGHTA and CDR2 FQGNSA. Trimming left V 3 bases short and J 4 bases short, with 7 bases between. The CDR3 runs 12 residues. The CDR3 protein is CASSLNKYEQYF. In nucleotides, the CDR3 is TGTGCCAGCAGCTTGAACAAGTACGAGCAGTACTTC. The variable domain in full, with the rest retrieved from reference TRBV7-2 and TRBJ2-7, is GAGVSQSPSNKVTEKGKDVELRCDPISGHTALYWYRQSLGQGLEFLIYFQGNSAPDKSGLPSDRFSAERTGGSVSTLTIQRTQQEDSAVYLCASSLNKYEQYFGPGTRLTVT.

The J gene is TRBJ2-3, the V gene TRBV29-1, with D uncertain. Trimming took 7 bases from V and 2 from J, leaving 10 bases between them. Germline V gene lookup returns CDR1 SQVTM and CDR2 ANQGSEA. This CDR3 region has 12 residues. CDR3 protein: CSAEPPTDTQYF. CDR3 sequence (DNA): TGCAGCGCGGAGCCTCCCACAGATACGCAGTATTTT.

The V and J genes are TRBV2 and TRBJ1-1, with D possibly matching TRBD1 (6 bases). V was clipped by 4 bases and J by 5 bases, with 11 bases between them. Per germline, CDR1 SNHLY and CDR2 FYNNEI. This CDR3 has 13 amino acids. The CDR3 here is CASSGTGRTEAFF. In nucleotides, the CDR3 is TGTGCCAGCAGTGGTACAGGGCGGACTGAAGCTTTCTTT.

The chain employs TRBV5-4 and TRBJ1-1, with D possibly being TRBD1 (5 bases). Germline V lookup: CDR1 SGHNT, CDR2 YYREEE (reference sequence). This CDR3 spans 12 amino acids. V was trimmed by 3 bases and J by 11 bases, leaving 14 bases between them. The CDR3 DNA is TGTGCCAGCAGCTGGGGCCAGCAAGTCGCTTTCTTT. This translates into CASSWGQQVAFF.

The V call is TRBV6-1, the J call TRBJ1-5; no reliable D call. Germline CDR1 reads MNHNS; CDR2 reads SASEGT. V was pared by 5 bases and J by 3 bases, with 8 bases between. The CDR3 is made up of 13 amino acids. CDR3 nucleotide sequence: TGTGCCAGCAGTTGGGCCCTCAATCAGCCCCAGCATTTT. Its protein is CASSWALNQPQHF.

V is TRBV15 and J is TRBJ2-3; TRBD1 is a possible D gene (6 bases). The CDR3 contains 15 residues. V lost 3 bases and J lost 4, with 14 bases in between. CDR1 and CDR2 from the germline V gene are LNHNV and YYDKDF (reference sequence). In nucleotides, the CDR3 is TGTGCCACCAGCAGCAGGGGACGGTTGGCAGATACGCAGTATTTT. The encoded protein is CATSSRGRLADTQYF.

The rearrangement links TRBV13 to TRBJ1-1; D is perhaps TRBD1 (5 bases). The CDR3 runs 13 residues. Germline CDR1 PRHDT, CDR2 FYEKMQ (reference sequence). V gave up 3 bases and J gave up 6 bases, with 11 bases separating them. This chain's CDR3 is CASSLGWGAEAFF. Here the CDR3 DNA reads TGTGCCAGCAGCTTGGGATGGGGGGCTGAAGCTTTCTTT. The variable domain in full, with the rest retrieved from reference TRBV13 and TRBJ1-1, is AAGVIQSPRHLIKEKRETATLKCYPIPRHDTVYWYQQGPGQDPQFLISFYEKMQSDKGSIPDRFSAQQFSDYHSELNMSSLELGDSALYFCASSLGWGAEAFFGQGTRLTVV.

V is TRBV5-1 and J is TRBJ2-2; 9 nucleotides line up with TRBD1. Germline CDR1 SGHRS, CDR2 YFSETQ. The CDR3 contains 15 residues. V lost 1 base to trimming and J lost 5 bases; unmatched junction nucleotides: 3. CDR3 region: CASSLLGQGTGELFF. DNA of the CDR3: TGCGCCAGCAGCTTGCTAGGACAGGGGACCGGGGAGCTGTTTTTT.

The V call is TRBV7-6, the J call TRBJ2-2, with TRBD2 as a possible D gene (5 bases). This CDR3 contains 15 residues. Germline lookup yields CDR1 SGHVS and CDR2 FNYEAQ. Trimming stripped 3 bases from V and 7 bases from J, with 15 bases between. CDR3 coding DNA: TGTGCCAGCAGCTTTATAGCGCCAGGCGGCGGGGAGCTGTTTTTT. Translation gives CASSFIAPGGGELFF.

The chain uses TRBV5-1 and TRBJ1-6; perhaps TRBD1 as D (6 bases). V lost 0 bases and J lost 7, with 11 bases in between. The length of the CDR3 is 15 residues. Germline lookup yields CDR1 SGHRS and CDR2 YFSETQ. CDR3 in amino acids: CASSLGQGQNSPLHF. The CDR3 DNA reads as TGCGCCAGCAGCTTGGGGCAGGGGCAAAATTCACCCCTCCACTTT.

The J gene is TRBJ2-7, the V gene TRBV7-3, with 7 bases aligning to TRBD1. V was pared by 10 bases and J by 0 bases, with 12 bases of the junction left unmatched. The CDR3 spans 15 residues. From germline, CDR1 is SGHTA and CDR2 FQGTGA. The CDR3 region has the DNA TGTGCCACGCTATGGATACGGGACAGCTCCTACGAGCAGTACTTC. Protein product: CATLWIRDSSYEQYF.

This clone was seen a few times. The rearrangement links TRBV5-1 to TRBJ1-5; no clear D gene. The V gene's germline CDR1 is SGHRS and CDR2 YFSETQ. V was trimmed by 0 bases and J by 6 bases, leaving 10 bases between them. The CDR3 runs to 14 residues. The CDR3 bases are TGCGCCAGCAGCTTGGCCTTGGGGAGTCAGCCCCAGCATTTT. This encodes CASSLALGSQPQHF.

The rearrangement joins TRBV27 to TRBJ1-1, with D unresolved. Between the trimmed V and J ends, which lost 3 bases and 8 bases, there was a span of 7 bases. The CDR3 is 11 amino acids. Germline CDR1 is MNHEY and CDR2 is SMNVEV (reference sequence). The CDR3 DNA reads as TGTGCCAGCAGTTTTCCCCAGGAAGCTTTCTTT. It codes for CASSFPQEAFF.

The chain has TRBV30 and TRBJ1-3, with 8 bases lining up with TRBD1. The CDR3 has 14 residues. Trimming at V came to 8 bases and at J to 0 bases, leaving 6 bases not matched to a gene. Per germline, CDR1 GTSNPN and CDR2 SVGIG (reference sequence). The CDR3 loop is CAGRTGSSGNTIYF. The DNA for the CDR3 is TGTGCCGGACGGACAGGGAGCTCTGGAAACACCATATATTTT.

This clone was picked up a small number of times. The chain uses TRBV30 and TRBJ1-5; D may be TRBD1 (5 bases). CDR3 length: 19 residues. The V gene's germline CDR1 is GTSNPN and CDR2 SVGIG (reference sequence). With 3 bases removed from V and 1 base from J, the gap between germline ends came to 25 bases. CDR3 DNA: TGTGCCTGGAGCCCTAAGGGGTTAGGTAGGGGAGGGAGCAATCAGCCCCAGCATTTT. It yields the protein CAWSPKGLGRGGSNQPQHF. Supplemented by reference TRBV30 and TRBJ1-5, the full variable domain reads SQTIHQWPATLVQPVGSPLSLECTVEGTSNPNLYWYRQAAGRGLQLLFYSVGIGQISSEVPQNLSASRPQDRQFILSSKKLLLSDSGFYLCAWSPKGLGRGGSNQPQHFGDGTRLSIL.

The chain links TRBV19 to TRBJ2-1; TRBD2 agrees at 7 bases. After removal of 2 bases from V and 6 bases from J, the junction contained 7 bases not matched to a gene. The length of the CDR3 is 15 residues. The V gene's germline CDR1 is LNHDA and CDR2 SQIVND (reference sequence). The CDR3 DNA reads TGTGCCAGTAGTATAAGTGGGAGGGCCGGCAATGAGCAGTTCTTC. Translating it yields CASSISGRAGNEQFF.

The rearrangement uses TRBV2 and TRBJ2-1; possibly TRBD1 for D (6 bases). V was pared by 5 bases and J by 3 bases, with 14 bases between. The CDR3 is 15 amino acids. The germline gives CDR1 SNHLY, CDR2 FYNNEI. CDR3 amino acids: CASSPSGHNYNEQFF. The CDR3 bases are TGTGCCAGCAGTCCTTCGGGACACAACTACAATGAGCAGTTCTTC.

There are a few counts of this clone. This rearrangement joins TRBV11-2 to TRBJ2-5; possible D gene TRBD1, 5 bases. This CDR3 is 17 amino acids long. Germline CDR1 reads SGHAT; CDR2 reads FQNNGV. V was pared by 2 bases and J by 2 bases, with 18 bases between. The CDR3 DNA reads TGTGCCAGCAGCTTATTACTTGGGGCTAGTGGGCAAGAGACCCAGTACTTC. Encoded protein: CASSLLLGASGQETQYF.

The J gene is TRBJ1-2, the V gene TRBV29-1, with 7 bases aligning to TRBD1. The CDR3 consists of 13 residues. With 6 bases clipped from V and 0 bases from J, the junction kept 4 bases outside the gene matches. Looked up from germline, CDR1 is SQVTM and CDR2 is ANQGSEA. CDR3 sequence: CSVPRGTNYGYTF. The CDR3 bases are TGCAGCGTGCCCAGGGGGACTAACTATGGCTACACCTTC.

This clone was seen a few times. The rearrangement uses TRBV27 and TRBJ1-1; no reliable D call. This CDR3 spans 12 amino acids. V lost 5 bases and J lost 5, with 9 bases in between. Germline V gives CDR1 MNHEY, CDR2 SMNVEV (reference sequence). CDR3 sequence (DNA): TGTGCCAGCAGTCGGTCGGGAACTGAAGCTTTCTTT. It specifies CASSRSGTEAFF.